Below are 19 T cell receptor beta chains sequenced from a single sample in a study of blood T cell repertoires in COVID-19. Libraries were prepared by immunoSEQ multiplex PCR; TCRdb keeps only in-frame clonotypes and omits some of them. The table includes around 340,000 clones, approximately 90% detected once. The sequenced sample was peripheral blood. The receptors come from a woman aged 55-70 years with COVID-19, enrolled during active disease.

The V and J genes are TRBV19 and TRBJ1-5, with 10 bases fitting TRBD1. V was pared by 7 bases and J by 5 bases, with 5 bases of the junction left unmatched. Germline loops: CDR1 LNHDA, CDR2 SQIVND (reference sequence). The CDR3 consists of 14 residues. CDR3 sequence (DNA): TGTGCCAGTACCCCGGGACAGGGGTATCAGCCCCAGCATTTT. It codes for CASTPGQGYQPQHF.

CDR3 nucleotides: TGCGCCAGCAGTACCGCGGGTAGGAACACTGAAGCTTTCTTT. The encoded protein is CASSTAGRNTEAFF. The chain employs TRBV5-1 and TRBJ1-1, with D uncertain. The CDR3 has 14 amino acids. Germline V gives CDR1 SGHRS, CDR2 YFSETQ. V gave up 5 bases and J gave up 1 base, with 12 bases separating them.

This clone was observed once. This chain uses TRBV4-1 with TRBJ2-2, with 8 bases lining up with TRBD2. Germline V gives CDR1 MGHRA, CDR2 YSYEKL. Germline trimming cut 4 bases from V and 6 bases from J; bases unmatched to any gene: 13. The CDR3 sequence is 17 residues long. As DNA, the CDR3 is TGCGCCAGCAGCCCGCTCGGGAGGGGATCAGAGGCCGGGGAGCTGTTTTTT. Residues: CASSPLGRGSEAGELFF.

This chain links TRBV27 with TRBJ1-5, with 7 bases aligning to TRBD1. CDR1 MNHEY and CDR2 SMNVEV come from the germline V gene (reference sequence). The V gene end was trimmed by 5 bases and the J gene end by 5 bases; junction bases not matched to a gene: 3. CDR3 length: 13 amino acids. CDR3 region: CASSADRDQPQHF. The CDR3 DNA reads TGTGCCAGCAGTGCAGACAGGGATCAGCCCCAGCATTTT.

The chain combines TRBV28 with TRBJ1-1; D unclear. CDR1 MDHEN and CDR2 SYDVKM come from the germline V gene. With 5 bases removed from V and 5 bases from J, the gap between germline ends came to 12 bases. This CDR3 comprises 13 residues. The CDR3 spells CASSPNEPTEAFF. The CDR3 nucleotides are TGTGCCAGCAGTCCCAACGAGCCAACTGAAGCTTTCTTT.

This chain links TRBV18 with TRBJ1-2, with D perhaps TRBD1 (6 bases). The CDR3 loop spans 16 amino acids. Trimming left V 5 bases short and J 3 bases short, with 19 bases between. Germline V gene lookup returns CDR1 KGHSH and CDR2 LQKENI. The DNA of the CDR3 is TGTGCCAGCTCAGTAGGGACACCCACCTCGGACTATGGCTACACCTTC. It specifies CASSVGTPTSDYGYTF.

The chain combines TRBV7-2 with TRBJ1-5, with D unclear. The CDR3 has 15 amino acids. Germline assignment: CDR1 SGHTA and CDR2 FQGNSA. V shed 1 base and J shed 5 bases, with 12 bases lying between them. This chain's CDR3 is CASSLGGGLDQPQHF. CDR3 sequence (DNA): TGTGCCAGCAGCTTAGGTGGTGGCTTGGATCAGCCCCAGCATTTT.

CDR3: CASSLVGLKSSGNTIYF. CDR3 DNA: TGTGCCAGCAGCTTAGTTGGGCTTAAAAGCTCTGGAAACACCATATATTTT. The rearrangement joins TRBV7-9 to TRBJ1-3; no firm D call. The CDR3 totals 17 residues. From germline, CDR1 is SEHNR and CDR2 FQNEAQ (reference sequence). The V end lost 1 base, the J end lost 0 bases, and 13 bases lay between the germline ends.

This chain uses TRBV4-2 with TRBJ2-2, with no clear D. With 0 bases removed from V and 0 bases from J, the gap between germline ends came to 11 bases. Germline CDR1 LGHNA, CDR2 YNFKEQ. This CDR3 contains 17 residues. CDR3 sequence (DNA): TGTGCCAGCAGCCAAGATCGGATACAGACGAACACCGGGGAGCTGTTTTTT. It translates to CASSQDRIQTNTGELFF.

The chain has TRBV5-1 and TRBJ1-4, with TRBD1 as a possible D gene (5 bases). V shed 4 bases and J shed 8 bases, with 9 bases lying between them. The CDR3 has 12 amino acids. Germline V lookup: CDR1 SGHRS, CDR2 YFSETQ. The CDR3 sequence: CASSPRGEKLFF. Here the CDR3 DNA reads TGCGCCAGCAGCCCCCGGGGGGAAAAACTGTTTTTT. The full variable domain, with the rest looked up from reference TRBV5-1 and TRBJ1-4, is KAGVTQTPRYLIKTRGQQVTLSCSPISGHRSVSWYQQTPGQGLQFLFEYFSETQRNKGNFPGRFSGRQFSNSRSEMNVSTLELGDSALYLCASSPRGEKLFFGSGTQLSVL.

The rearrangement joins TRBV10-2 to TRBJ1-4; possibly TRBD1 for D (5 bases). The germline gives CDR1 WSHSY, CDR2 SAAADI. This CDR3 region has 14 residues. V lost 3 bases, J lost 5 bases, and 10 bases lay in between. CDR3 DNA sequence: TGCGCCAGCAGTGATGCAGGGAGGAATGAAAAACTGTTTTTT. The encoded protein is CASSDAGRNEKLFF.

The CDR3 reads CASTFSGNGYTF. In DNA form, the CDR3 reads TGTGCCAGCACCTTTTCGGGGAATGGCTACACCTTC. The chain employs TRBV12-3 or TRBV12-4 and TRBJ1-2, with unresolved D. Trimming removed 7 bases from V and 6 bases from J, with 12 bases in between. CDR3 length: 12 amino acids.

J is TRBJ2-5 and V is TRBV10-3; no firm D call. The CDR3 length is 13 residues. Germline V gene sequence: CDR1 ENHRY, CDR2 SYGVKD. Trimming removed 3 bases from V and 5 bases from J, with 10 bases in between. In DNA, the CDR3 is TGTGCCATCAGTGAACAGTCTGTGGAGACCCAGTACTTC. Amino acids: CAISEQSVETQYF.

The chain links TRBV15 to TRBJ1-6; D not certain. Per germline, CDR1 LNHNV and CDR2 YYDKDF (reference sequence). V lost 0 bases, J lost 6 bases, and 12 bases lay in between. The CDR3 runs 16 residues. The CDR3 DNA follows: TGTGCCACCAGCAGAGATCTGGTGGGCCCTAATTCACCCCTCCACTTT. This encodes CATSRDLVGPNSPLHF.

This clone was counted a few times. The J gene is TRBJ2-5, the V gene TRBV7-9, with D perhaps matching TRBD2 (5 bases). Germline CDR1 reads SEHNR; CDR2 reads FQNEAQ (reference sequence). The V gene lost 1 base and the J gene lost 5 bases, with 14 bases spanning the gap. This CDR3 is 15 amino acids long. CDR3 sequence: CASSLGNSLEETQYF. For the CDR3, the DNA is TGTGCCAGCAGCTTAGGGAATTCACTAGAGGAGACCCAGTACTTC.

On this clone: Its ends do not fully match the called genes, so a read error is possible. This chain links TRBV7-9 with TRBJ1-6; no definite D call. The CDR3 loop spans 12 amino acids. Germline lookup yields CDR1 SEHNR and CDR2 FQNEAQ (reference sequence). CDR3 bases: TGTGCCAGCAGCACCTATAGTTCACCCCTCCACTTT. Translation gives CASSTYSSPLHF.

The chain recombines TRBV6-1 with TRBJ2-7; 8 nucleotides match TRBD1. Trimming removed 0 bases from V and 1 base from J; junction bases left unmatched: 2. This CDR3 has 15 amino acids. Germline V gene lookup returns CDR1 MNHNS and CDR2 SASEGT. This chain's CDR3 is CASSEAGTGSYEQYF. The CDR3 DNA is TGTGCCAGCAGTGAAGCCGGGACAGGATCCTACGAGCAGTACTTC.

This clone was seen a single time. J is TRBJ1-6 and V is TRBV12-5; the D gene is possibly TRBD1 (6 bases). Germline loops: CDR1 LGHNT, CDR2 FRNRAP. Trimming removed 1 base from V and 7 bases from J, with 8 bases in between. CDR3 length equals 14 residues. The CDR3 nucleotides read TGTGCTAGTGGTTTGGGGACAGAGAATTCACCCCTCCACTTT. Its protein is CASGLGTENSPLHF.

The rearrangement links TRBV3-1 (or the pseudogene TRBV3-2) to TRBJ2-1; 12 bases align to TRBD2. Germline trimming cut 4 bases from V and 7 bases from J; bases unmatched to any gene: 5. The CDR3 sequence is 15 residues long. Germline V gene lookup returns CDR1 LGHDT and CDR2 YNNKEL (reference sequence). The CDR3 sequence: CASSLLAGGRNEQFF. The CDR3 coding sequence is TGTGCCAGCAGCCTGCTAGCGGGGGGGAGGAATGAGCAGTTCTTC.